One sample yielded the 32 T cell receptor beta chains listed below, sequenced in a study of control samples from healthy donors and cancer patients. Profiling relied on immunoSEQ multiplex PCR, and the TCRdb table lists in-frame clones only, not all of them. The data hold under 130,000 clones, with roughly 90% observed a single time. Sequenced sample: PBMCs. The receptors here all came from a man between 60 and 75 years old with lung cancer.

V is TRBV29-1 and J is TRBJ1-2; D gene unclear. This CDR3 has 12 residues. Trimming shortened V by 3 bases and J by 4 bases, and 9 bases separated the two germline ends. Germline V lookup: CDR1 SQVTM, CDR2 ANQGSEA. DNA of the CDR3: TGCAGCGTTGAGTCCGGAGTCTATGGCTACACCTTC. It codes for CSVESGVYGYTF.

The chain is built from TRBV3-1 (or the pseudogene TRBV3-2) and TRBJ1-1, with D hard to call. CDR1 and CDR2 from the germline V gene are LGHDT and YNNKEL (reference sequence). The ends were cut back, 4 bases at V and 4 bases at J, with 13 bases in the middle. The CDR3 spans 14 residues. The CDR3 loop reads CASSPAGFGTEAFF. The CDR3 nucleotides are TGTGCCAGCAGCCCCGCGGGGTTCGGCACTGAAGCTTTCTTT.

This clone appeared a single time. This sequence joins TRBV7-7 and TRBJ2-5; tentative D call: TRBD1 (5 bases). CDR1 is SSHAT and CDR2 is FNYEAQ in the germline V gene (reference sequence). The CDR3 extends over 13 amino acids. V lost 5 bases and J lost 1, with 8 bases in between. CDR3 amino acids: CASSPDSQETQYF. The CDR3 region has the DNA TGTGCCAGCAGCCCCGACAGCCAAGAGACCCAGTACTTC.

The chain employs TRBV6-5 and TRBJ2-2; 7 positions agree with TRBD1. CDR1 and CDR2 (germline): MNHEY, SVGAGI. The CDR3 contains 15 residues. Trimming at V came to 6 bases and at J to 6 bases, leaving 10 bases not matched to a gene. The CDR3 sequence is CASSRTGEVAGELFF. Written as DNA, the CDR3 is TGTGCCAGCAGCCGTACAGGGGAAGTTGCCGGGGAGCTGTTTTTT.

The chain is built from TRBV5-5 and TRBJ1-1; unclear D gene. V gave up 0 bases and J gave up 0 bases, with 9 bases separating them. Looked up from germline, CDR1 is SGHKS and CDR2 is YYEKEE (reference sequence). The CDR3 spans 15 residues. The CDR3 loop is CASSLAVGLNTEAFF. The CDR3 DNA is TGTGCCAGCAGCTTGGCTGTGGGGTTGAACACTGAAGCTTTCTTT.

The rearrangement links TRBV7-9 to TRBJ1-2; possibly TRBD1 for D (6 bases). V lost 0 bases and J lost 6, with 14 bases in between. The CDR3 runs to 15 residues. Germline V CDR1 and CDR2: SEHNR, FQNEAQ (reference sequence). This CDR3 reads CASSLALNRDNGYTF. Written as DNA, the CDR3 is TGTGCCAGCAGCTTAGCCTTAAACAGGGATAATGGCTACACCTTC.

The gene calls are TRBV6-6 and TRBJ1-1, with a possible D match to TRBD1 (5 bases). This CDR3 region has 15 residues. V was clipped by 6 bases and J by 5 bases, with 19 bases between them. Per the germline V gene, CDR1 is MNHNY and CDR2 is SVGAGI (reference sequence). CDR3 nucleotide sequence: TGTGCCAGCAGGGACCTCCAGGGTGGGGGAACTGAAGCTTTCTTT. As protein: CASRDLQGGGTEAFF.

CDR3 amino acids: CASSLEAGNYGYTF. Written as DNA, the CDR3 is TGTGCCAGCAGCTTAGAAGCAGGGAACTATGGCTACACCTTC. This chain connects TRBV7-2 to TRBJ1-2; D is perhaps TRBD1 (5 bases). Per germline, CDR1 SGHTA and CDR2 FQGNSA. The CDR3 length is 14 residues. V shed 1 base and J shed 2 bases, with 8 bases lying between them. The complete variable domain, with remaining parts taken from reference TRBV7-2 and TRBJ1-2, reads GAGVSQSPSNKVTEKGKDVELRCDPISGHTALYWYRQSLGQGLEFLIYFQGNSAPDKSGLPSDRFSAERTGGSVSTLTIQRTQQEDSAVYLCASSLEAGNYGYTFGSGTRLTVV.

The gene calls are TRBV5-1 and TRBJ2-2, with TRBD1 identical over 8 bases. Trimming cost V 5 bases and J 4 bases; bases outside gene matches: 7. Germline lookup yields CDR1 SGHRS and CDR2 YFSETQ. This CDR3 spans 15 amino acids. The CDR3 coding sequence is TGCGCCAGCAGAGTGTTACAGGGGGGCACCGGGGAGCTGTTTTTT. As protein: CASRVLQGGTGELFF.

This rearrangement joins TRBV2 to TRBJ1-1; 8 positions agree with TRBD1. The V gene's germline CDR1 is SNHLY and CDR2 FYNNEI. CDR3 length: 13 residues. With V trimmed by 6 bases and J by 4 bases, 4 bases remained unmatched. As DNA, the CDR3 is TGTGCCAGCAGCGCAGGGGGCCTCACTGAAGCTTTCTTT. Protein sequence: CASSAGGLTEAFF.

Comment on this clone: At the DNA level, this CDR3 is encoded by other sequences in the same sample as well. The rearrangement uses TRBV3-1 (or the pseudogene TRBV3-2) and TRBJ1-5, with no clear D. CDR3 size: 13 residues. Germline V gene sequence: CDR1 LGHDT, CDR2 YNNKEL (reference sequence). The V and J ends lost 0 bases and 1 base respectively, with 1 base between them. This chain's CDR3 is CASSQDSNQPQHF. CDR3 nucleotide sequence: TGTGCCAGCAGCCAAGACAGCAATCAGCCCCAGCATTTT.

CDR3 amino acids: CASSPDGQNTEAFF. CDR3 nucleotides: TGTGCCAGCAGCCCCGACGGCCAGAACACTGAAGCTTTCTTT. J is TRBJ1-1 and V is TRBV11-3; D is unclear. The CDR3 contains 14 residues. V dropped 5 bases and J dropped 1 base, with 11 bases sitting between them. The germline V gene has CDR1 SGHNT and CDR2 YENEEA.

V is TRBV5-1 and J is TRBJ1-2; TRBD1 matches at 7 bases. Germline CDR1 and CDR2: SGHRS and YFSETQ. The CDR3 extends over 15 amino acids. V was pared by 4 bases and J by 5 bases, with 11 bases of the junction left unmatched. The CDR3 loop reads CASSQPADRDYGYTF. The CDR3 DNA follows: TGCGCCAGCAGCCAACCAGCAGACAGGGATTATGGCTACACCTTC.

For the CDR3, the DNA is TGTGCCTGGGCAGACAGGCGGAACAACTATGGCTACACCTTC. As protein: CAWADRRNNYGYTF. The rearrangement joins TRBV30 to TRBJ1-2, with a weak D call TRBD1 (6 bases). The CDR3 consists of 14 residues. The V end lost 5 bases, the J end lost 2 bases, and 15 bases lay between the germline ends. CDR1 is GTSNPN, CDR2 SVGIG, per germline (reference sequence). Full variable domain (rest looked up from reference TRBV30 and TRBJ1-2): SQTIHQWPATLVQPVGSPLSLECTVEGTSNPNLYWYRQAAGRGLQLLFYSVGIGQISSEVPQNLSASRPQDRQFILSSKKLLLSDSGFYLCAWADRRNNYGYTFGSGTRLTVV.

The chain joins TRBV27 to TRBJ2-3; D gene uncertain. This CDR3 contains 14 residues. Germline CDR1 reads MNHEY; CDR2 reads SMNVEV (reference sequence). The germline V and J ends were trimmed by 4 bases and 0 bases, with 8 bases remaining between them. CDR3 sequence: CASSYESSTDTQYF. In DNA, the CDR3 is TGTGCCAGCAGTTATGAGTCTAGCACAGATACGCAGTATTTT.

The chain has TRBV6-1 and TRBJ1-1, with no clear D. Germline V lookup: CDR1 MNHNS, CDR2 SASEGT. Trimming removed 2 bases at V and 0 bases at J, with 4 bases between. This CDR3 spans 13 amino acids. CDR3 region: CASSELLNTEAFF. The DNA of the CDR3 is TGTGCCAGCAGTGAACTCTTGAACACTGAAGCTTTCTTT.

In DNA form, the CDR3 reads TGTGCCAGCAGCCGACAGATCGAGACCCAGTACTTC. It specifies CASSRQIETQYF. V gene TRBV6-5 combines with J gene TRBJ2-5; D is perhaps TRBD1 (5 bases). The CDR3 extends over 12 amino acids. V lost 6 bases and J lost 5, with 10 bases in between. In germline, CDR1 is MNHEY, CDR2 SVGAGI.

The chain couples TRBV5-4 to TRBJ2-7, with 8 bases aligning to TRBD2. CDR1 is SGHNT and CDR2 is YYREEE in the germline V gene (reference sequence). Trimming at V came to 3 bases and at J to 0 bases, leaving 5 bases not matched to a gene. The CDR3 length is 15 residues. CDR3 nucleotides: TGTGCCAGCAGCTCGGGGGGGATCGGCTCCTACGAGCAGTACTTC. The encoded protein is CASSSGGIGSYEQYF.

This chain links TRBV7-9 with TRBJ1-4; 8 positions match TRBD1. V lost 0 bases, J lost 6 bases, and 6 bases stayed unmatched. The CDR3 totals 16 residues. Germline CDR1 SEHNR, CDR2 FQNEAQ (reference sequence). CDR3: CASSLARTGRDEKLFF. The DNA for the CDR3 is TGTGCCAGCAGCTTAGCGCGGACAGGGAGAGATGAAAAACTGTTTTTT.

CDR3 amino acids: CASSRIGGTEAFF. CDR3 DNA sequence: TGTGCCAGCAGTCGCATAGGGGGGACTGAAGCTTTCTTT. The chain has TRBV7-9 and TRBJ1-1, with D possibly being TRBD1 (6 bases). Per germline, CDR1 SEHNR and CDR2 FQNEAQ (reference sequence). The CDR3 spans 13 residues. Trimming left V 6 bases short and J 5 bases short, with 13 bases between.

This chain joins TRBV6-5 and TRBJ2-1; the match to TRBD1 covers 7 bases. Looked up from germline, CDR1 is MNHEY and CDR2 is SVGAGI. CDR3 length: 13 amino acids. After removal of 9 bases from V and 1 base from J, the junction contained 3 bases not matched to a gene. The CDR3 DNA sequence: TGTGCCAGTGACAGGGAATCCTACAATGAGCAGTTCTTC. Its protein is CASDRESYNEQFF.

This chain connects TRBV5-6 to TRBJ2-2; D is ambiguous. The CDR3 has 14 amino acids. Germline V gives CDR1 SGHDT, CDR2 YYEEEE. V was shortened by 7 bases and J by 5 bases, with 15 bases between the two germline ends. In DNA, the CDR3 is TGTGCCAGCTCATCCGACTGGCATACCGGGGAGCTGTTTTTT. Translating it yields CASSSDWHTGELFF.

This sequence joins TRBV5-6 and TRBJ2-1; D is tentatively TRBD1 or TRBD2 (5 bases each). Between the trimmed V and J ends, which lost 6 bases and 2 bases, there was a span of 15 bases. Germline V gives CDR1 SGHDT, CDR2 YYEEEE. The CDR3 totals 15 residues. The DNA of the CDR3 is TGTGCCAGCACCTTCGGGACCTCGCCCTACAATGAGCAGTTCTTC. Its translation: CASTFGTSPYNEQFF.

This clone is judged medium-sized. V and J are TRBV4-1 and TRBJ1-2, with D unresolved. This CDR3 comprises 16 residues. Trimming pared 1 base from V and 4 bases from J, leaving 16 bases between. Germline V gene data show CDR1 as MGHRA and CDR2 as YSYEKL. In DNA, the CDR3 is TGCGCCAGCAGCCAAGTCAGGTTTGGGGATGGCTATGGCTACACCTTC. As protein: CASSQVRFGDGYGYTF.

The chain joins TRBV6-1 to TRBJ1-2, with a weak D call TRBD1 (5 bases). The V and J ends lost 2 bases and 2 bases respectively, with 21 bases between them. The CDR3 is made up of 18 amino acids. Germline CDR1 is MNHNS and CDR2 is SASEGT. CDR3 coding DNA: TGTGCCAGCAGTGAAATAAGAGGGACGGGAAACCTCAACTATGGCTACACCTTC. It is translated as CASSEIRGTGNLNYGYTF.

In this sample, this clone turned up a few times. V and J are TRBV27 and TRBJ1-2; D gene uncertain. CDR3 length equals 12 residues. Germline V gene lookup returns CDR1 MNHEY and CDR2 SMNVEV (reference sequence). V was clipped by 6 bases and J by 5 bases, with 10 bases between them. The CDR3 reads CASREGWYGYTF. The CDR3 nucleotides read TGTGCCAGCAGGGAAGGGTGGTATGGCTACACCTTC.

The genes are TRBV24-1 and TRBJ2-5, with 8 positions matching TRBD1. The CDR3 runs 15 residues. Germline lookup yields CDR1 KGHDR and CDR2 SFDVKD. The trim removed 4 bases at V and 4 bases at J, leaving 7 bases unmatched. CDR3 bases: TGTGCCACCAGTGACACCCAGGGGGCGGGAGAGACCCAGTACTTC. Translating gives CATSDTQGAGETQYF.

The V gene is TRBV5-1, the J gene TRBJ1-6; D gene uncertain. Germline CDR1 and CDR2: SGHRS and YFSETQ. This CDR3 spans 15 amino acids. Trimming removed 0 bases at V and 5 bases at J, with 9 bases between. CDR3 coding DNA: TGCGCCAGCAGCTTGGGACCCGAGCATAATTCACCCCTCCACTTT. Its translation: CASSLGPEHNSPLHF.

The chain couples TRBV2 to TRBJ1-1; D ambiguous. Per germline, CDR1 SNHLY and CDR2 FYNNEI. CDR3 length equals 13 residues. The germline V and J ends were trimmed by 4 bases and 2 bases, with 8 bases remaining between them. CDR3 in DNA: TGTGCCAGCAGTGTTCATGGCAACACTGAAGCTTTCTTT. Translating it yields CASSVHGNTEAFF.

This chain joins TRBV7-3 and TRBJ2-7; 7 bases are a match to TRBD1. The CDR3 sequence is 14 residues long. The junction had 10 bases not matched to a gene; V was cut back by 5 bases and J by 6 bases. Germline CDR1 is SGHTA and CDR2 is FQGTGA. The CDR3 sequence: CASSHGRQGREQYV. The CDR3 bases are TGTGCCAGCAGCCATGGTAGACAGGGCCGCGAGCAGTACGTC.

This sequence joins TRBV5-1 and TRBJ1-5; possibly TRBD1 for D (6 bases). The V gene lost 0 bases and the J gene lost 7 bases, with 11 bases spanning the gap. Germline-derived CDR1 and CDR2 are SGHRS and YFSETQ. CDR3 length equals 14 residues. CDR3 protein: CASSLGGPGQPQHF. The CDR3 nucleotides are TGCGCCAGCAGCTTGGGGGGGCCCGGCCAGCCCCAGCATTTT.

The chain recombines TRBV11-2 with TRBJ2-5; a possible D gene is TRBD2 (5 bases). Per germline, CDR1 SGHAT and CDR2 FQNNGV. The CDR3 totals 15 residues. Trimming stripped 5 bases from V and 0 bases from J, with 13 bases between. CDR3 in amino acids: CASSRGRRYQETQYF. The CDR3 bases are TGTGCCAGCAGCCGCGGACGGAGGTACCAAGAGACCCAGTACTTC.